This passage covers 30 T cell receptor beta chains from one sample sequenced in a study of blood T cell repertoires in COVID-19. Libraries were prepared by immunoSEQ multiplex PCR; TCRdb keeps only in-frame clonotypes and omits some of them. This table holds approximately 170,000 clones, approximately 82% found once. Source material: peripheral blood. Source of these receptors: a man between 65 and 85 years old who had recovered from COVID-19.

CDR3: CASSDGASSYNEQFF. The DNA for the CDR3 is TGCGCCAGCAGTGACGGCGCTAGCTCCTACAATGAGCAGTTCTTC. The chain carries TRBV10-1 and TRBJ2-1; D not certain. The CDR3 totals 15 residues. The V end was cut by 3 bases, the J end by 0 bases, with 9 bases between. Per the germline V gene, CDR1 is WNHNN and CDR2 is SYGVQD (reference sequence).

The chain recombines TRBV7-2 with TRBJ2-5; 7 nucleotides agree with TRBD2. CDR1 and CDR2 from the germline V gene are SGHTA and FQGNSA. The CDR3 totals 15 residues. V was clipped by 2 bases and J by 2 bases; unmatched bases: 5. Here the CDR3 reads CASSLLGLEQETQYF. The CDR3, as DNA: TGTGCCAGCAGCTTATTAGGACTAGAGCAAGAGACCCAGTACTTC.

The chain joins TRBV3-1 (or the pseudogene TRBV3-2) to TRBJ1-2; D not certain. This CDR3 has 14 residues. The V gene lost 1 base and the J gene lost 7 bases, with 13 bases spanning the gap. The germline V gene encodes CDR1 LGHDT and CDR2 YNNKEL (reference sequence). CDR3 in amino acids: CASSQGAPSGGYTF. The DNA of the CDR3 is TGTGCCAGCAGCCAAGGGGCACCGAGCGGTGGCTACACCTTC.

This chain connects TRBV3-1 (or the pseudogene TRBV3-2) to TRBJ2-7; D ambiguous. CDR1 LGHDT and CDR2 YNNKEL come from the germline V gene (reference sequence). This CDR3 is 12 amino acids long. With 0 bases removed from V and 4 bases from J, the gap between germline ends came to 4 bases. The CDR3 bases are TGTGCCAGCAGCCAAGATCGGTACGAGCAGTACTTC. Protein sequence: CASSQDRYEQYF.

The rearrangement links TRBV30 to TRBJ2-5; D is possibly TRBD1 (5 bases). This CDR3 has 14 residues. CDR1 is GTSNPN, CDR2 SVGIG, per germline (reference sequence). V lost 2 bases and J lost 3, with 13 bases in between. CDR3 bases: TGTGCCTGGAGTAGGGGTCTTGGAGAAGAGACCCAGTACTTC. Its translation: CAWSRGLGEETQYF.

This clone has a handful of counts. This chain's CDR3 is CASSLGTGQPQHF. The CDR3 DNA is TGTGCCAGCAGCCTCGGTACGGGTCAGCCCCAGCATTTT. The chain has TRBV6-5 and TRBJ1-5; no clear D gene. Germline CDR1 MNHEY, CDR2 SVGAGI. Between the trimmed V and J ends, which lost 6 bases and 6 bases, there was a span of 12 bases. There are 13 residues in the CDR3.

The chain couples TRBV15 to TRBJ2-7; D is perhaps TRBD2 (7 bases). The CDR3 has 15 residues. Germline CDR1 and CDR2: LNHNV and YYDKDF (reference sequence). V lost 3 bases to trimming and J lost 2 bases, with 14 bases between them. Here the CDR3 reads CATSRGGRDTYEQYF. The CDR3 bases are TGTGCCACCAGCAGGGGGGGGCGGGACACCTACGAGCAGTACTTC.

Note on this clone: Other DNA sequences from this sample encode an identical CDR3 as well. The chain links TRBV7-9 to TRBJ1-1; a possible D gene is TRBD1 (6 bases). V lost 8 bases, J lost 5 bases, and 15 bases lay in between. Germline CDR1 and CDR2: SEHNR and FQNEAQ (reference sequence). The CDR3 is 13 amino acids. CDR3 in amino acids: CASVDSGRTEAFF. For the CDR3, the DNA is TGTGCCAGCGTGGACAGCGGACGGACTGAAGCTTTCTTT.

The CDR3 spells CASRTGHSNQPQHF. The DNA for the CDR3 is TGTGCCAGCCGGACAGGGCATAGCAATCAGCCCCAGCATTTT. V and J are TRBV6-5 and TRBJ1-5; TRBD1 matches at 8 bases. The CDR3 is 14 amino acids. Trimming cost V 8 bases and J 0 bases; bases outside gene matches: 3. Germline V lookup: CDR1 MNHEY, CDR2 SVGAGI.

This clone turned up a few times. The V and J genes are TRBV3-1 (or the pseudogene TRBV3-2) and TRBJ2-2, with TRBD2 matching 8 bases. After removal of 2 bases from V and 1 base from J, the junction contained 9 bases not matched to a gene. This CDR3 spans 18 amino acids. CDR1 and CDR2 (germline): LGHDT, YNNKEL (reference sequence). Here the CDR3 DNA reads TGTGCCAGCAGCCAAAGCTACGGGGCGGGAGGGAACACCGGGGAGCTGTTTTTT. Translated, it gives CASSQSYGAGGNTGELFF.

The chain combines TRBV3-1 (or the pseudogene TRBV3-2) with TRBJ2-6; TRBD2 matches 13 bases. The CDR3 spans 19 residues. Germline assignment: CDR1 LGHDT and CDR2 YNNKEL (reference sequence). With V trimmed by 4 bases and J by 1 base, 7 bases remained unmatched. The CDR3, as DNA: TGTGCCAGCAGCCGGCCTCTACTAGCGGGAGGGTCTGGGGCCAACGTCCTGACTTTC. Protein product: CASSRPLLAGGSGANVLTF.

This clone appeared once. J is TRBJ2-2 and V is TRBV30, with D perhaps TRBD1 (6 bases). V was trimmed by 4 bases and J by 0 bases, leaving 9 bases between them. The CDR3 covers 14 residues. The germline V gene encodes CDR1 GTSNPN and CDR2 SVGIG (reference sequence). The CDR3 protein is CAWKGDPNTGELFF. CDR3 DNA: TGTGCCTGGAAGGGGGATCCGAACACCGGGGAGCTGTTTTTT.

The chain is built from TRBV2 and TRBJ2-3; 8 nucleotides match TRBD2. Germline loops: CDR1 SNHLY, CDR2 FYNNEI. The CDR3 runs 15 residues. V was clipped by 4 bases and J by 6 bases; unmatched bases: 9. The CDR3 coding sequence is TGTGCCAGCAGTGGGCTACGGGAGGGCGGCGATACGCAGTATTTT. Its protein is CASSGLREGGDTQYF.

This clone was found a few times. V gene TRBV28 combines with J gene TRBJ1-1; weak D call: TRBD1 (6 bases). The CDR3 loop spans 15 amino acids. The germline gives CDR1 MDHEN, CDR2 SYDVKM. V lost 5 bases to trimming and J lost 1 base, with 14 bases between them. CDR3: CASSPEQGWNTEAFF. CDR3 nucleotide sequence: TGTGCCAGCAGTCCGGAACAGGGTTGGAACACTGAAGCTTTCTTT.

The chain recombines TRBV6-6 with TRBJ2-6, with D perhaps matching TRBD2 (5 bases). The germline gives CDR1 MNHNY, CDR2 SVGAGI (reference sequence). The CDR3 totals 16 residues. Between the trimmed V and J ends, which lost 2 bases and 4 bases, there was a span of 12 bases. The CDR3 is CASSYPPGSGANVLTF. The CDR3 nucleotides read TGTGCCAGCAGTTACCCCCCGGGGTCCGGGGCCAACGTCCTGACTTTC.

The sample holds a few counts of this clone. The chain joins TRBV28 to TRBJ2-3; a weak D match, TRBD2 (6 bases). The germline gives CDR1 MDHEN, CDR2 SYDVKM. V lost 7 bases and J 10 bases, leaving 18 bases between the germline ends. There are 13 residues in the CDR3. The CDR3 loop reads CASKGRERASQYF. CDR3 nucleotide sequence: TGTGCCAGCAAAGGACGGGAGAGGGCTTCGCAGTATTTT.

The chain joins TRBV28 to TRBJ1-4, with D possibly being TRBD1 (6 bases). V dropped 6 bases and J dropped 0 bases, with 14 bases sitting between them. This CDR3 contains 16 residues. Germline V lookup: CDR1 MDHEN, CDR2 SYDVKM. This CDR3 reads CASRTDRHSTNEKLFF. CDR3 sequence (DNA): TGTGCCAGCAGGACGGACAGACACTCAACTAATGAAAAACTGTTTTTT.

The V and J genes are TRBV4-2 and TRBJ2-7, with D possibly matching TRBD1 (5 bases). V lost 0 bases and J 3 bases, leaving 12 bases between the germline ends. The CDR3 runs to 15 residues. Germline assignment: CDR1 LGHNA and CDR2 YNFKEQ. DNA of the CDR3: TGTGCCAGCAGCCAAGAGCCGGCAGGGTTCTACGAGCAGTACTTC. Translated, it gives CASSQEPAGFYEQYF.

V gene TRBV3-1 (or the pseudogene TRBV3-2) combines with J gene TRBJ2-2; 9 bases fit TRBD2. With V trimmed by 7 bases and J by 8 bases, 14 bases remained unmatched. Germline V gene data show CDR1 as LGHDT and CDR2 as YNNKEL (reference sequence). The CDR3 runs to 16 residues. This CDR3 reads CASTPRGAGGKGELFF. The CDR3 region has the DNA TGTGCCAGCACCCCTCGAGGGGCGGGAGGGAAAGGGGAGCTGTTTTTT.

The chain is built from TRBV6-1 and TRBJ2-5; TRBD2 matches 9 bases. V lost 4 bases to trimming and J lost 4 bases; unmatched junction nucleotides: 4. The CDR3 loop spans 14 amino acids. Germline CDR1 and CDR2: MNHNS and SASEGT. The CDR3 reads CASSVAGVRETQYF. For the CDR3, the DNA is TGTGCCAGCAGTGTAGCGGGAGTAAGAGAGACCCAGTACTTC.

The chain has TRBV6-5 and TRBJ1-2, with D unresolved. The CDR3 has 12 residues. Trimming cost V 6 bases and J 4 bases, with 9 bases left between them. The V gene's germline CDR1 is MNHEY and CDR2 SVGAGI. This chain's CDR3 is CASSRAGYGYTF. The CDR3 nucleotides are TGTGCCAGCAGCCGTGCGGGCTATGGCTACACCTTC.

The gene calls are TRBV11-3 and TRBJ2-2, with 9 bases matching TRBD1. V was pared by 5 bases and J by 6 bases, with 4 bases of the junction left unmatched. The V gene's germline CDR1 is SGHNT and CDR2 YENEEA. The CDR3 loop spans 14 amino acids. The DNA of the CDR3 is TGTGCCAGCAGCCAGGGACAGGGAGCCGGGGAGCTGTTTTTT. This sequence encodes CASSQGQGAGELFF.

V and J are TRBV27 and TRBJ2-1, with 9 bases fitting TRBD2. This CDR3 has 17 residues. Germline trimming cut 5 bases from V and 4 bases from J; bases unmatched to any gene: 12. The germline V gene encodes CDR1 MNHEY and CDR2 SMNVEV (reference sequence). CDR3 region: CASSPYRTSDLYNEQFF. The CDR3 nucleotides are TGTGCCAGCAGTCCCTATCGGACTAGCGACCTTTACAATGAGCAGTTCTTC.

The chain links TRBV18 to TRBJ1-4; D perhaps matches TRBD1 (5 bases). Germline CDR1 KGHSH, CDR2 LQKENI. Trimming cost V 0 bases and J 7 bases, with 12 bases left between them. CDR3 length: 15 amino acids. The CDR3 loop reads CASSPPGRAGEKLFF. The DNA for the CDR3 is TGTGCCAGCTCACCACCAGGCAGGGCTGGTGAAAAACTGTTTTTT.

This chain joins TRBV28 and TRBJ2-7; 10 bases line up with TRBD1. Germline trimming cut 6 bases from V and 2 bases from J; bases unmatched to any gene: 7. The germline CDR1 and CDR2 sequences are MDHEN and SYDVKM. There are 15 residues in the CDR3. CDR3 residues: CASRAIGQGAYEQYF. The CDR3 DNA reads as TGTGCCAGCAGAGCCATCGGACAGGGGGCCTACGAGCAGTACTTC.

The chain combines TRBV7-9 with TRBJ2-3; TRBD2 agrees at 12 bases. Germline V CDR1 and CDR2: SEHNR, FQNEAQ (reference sequence). The length of the CDR3 is 18 residues. The junction had 10 bases not matched to a gene; V was cut back by 3 bases and J by 3 bases. This chain's CDR3 is CASSLKRTSGMVTDTQYF. In nucleotides, the CDR3 is TGTGCCAGCAGCTTGAAACGGACTAGCGGGATGGTAACAGATACGCAGTATTTT.

This chain joins TRBV19 and TRBJ1-1, with TRBD1 matching over 9 bases. The CDR3 has 15 amino acids. Germline V gene sequence: CDR1 LNHDA, CDR2 SQIVND (reference sequence). Trimming removed 4 bases from V and 4 bases from J; junction bases left unmatched: 7. The CDR3 loop reads CASSTLQGASTEAFF. CDR3 in DNA: TGTGCCAGTAGTACCCTACAGGGGGCAAGCACTGAAGCTTTCTTT.

The J gene is TRBJ2-7, the V gene TRBV24-1; D is perhaps TRBD1 (5 bases). CDR3 length: 15 residues. Germline CDR1 reads KGHDR; CDR2 reads SFDVKD. Trimming left V 2 bases short and J 3 bases short, with 13 bases between. The CDR3 sequence is CATSDYRQGGYEQYF. In DNA form, the CDR3 reads TGTGCCACCAGTGATTATAGGCAGGGTGGCTACGAGCAGTACTTC.

The chain carries TRBV19 and TRBJ1-2; 9 nucleotides line up with TRBD1. The J segment lost 6 bases and the V segment lost 6 bases, leaving 5 bases of the junction unmatched. CDR1 and CDR2 (germline): LNHDA, SQIVND (reference sequence). This CDR3 spans 13 amino acids. In nucleotides, the CDR3 is TGTGCCAGTAGACCAGGGACAGGGAATGGCTACACCTTC. It encodes CASRPGTGNGYTF.

This clone occurred a few times. The V gene is TRBV4-1, the J gene TRBJ2-5, with a weak D call TRBD1 (6 bases). Trimming removed 0 bases from V and 1 base from J, with 21 bases in between. The CDR3 runs 19 residues. Germline CDR1 MGHRA, CDR2 YSYEKL. CDR3 amino acids: CASSQDLGTSPRGQETQYF. Written as DNA, the CDR3 is TGCGCCAGCAGCCAAGATCTAGGGACAAGTCCCCGTGGCCAAGAGACCCAGTACTTC.